This T cell receptor (beta chain) was sequenced for a study of OX40 agonist ivuxolimab in advanced cancers. For the study at large: Every 2 weeks, ivuxolimab was infused into the patients intravenously at between 0.01 and 10 mg/kg. Overall study findings and caveats: The study did not work out the antigen specificity of the expanded peripheral T cells. Some of the nonresponding patients also showed low levels of normalized T-cell clonal expansion.

Samples of blood were obtained at baseline, on cycle 4 day 1, and on cycle 7 day 1. This CDR3 spans 12 amino acids. Looked up from germline, CDR1 is SGDLS and CDR2 is YYNGEE. Trimming cost V 0 bases and J 6 bases, with 7 bases left between them. Points on this clone: Antigen: not known.

Profiled with immunoSEQ multiplex PCR; TCRdb holds only in-frame clones, not every one. Of about 100,000 clones listed, about nine tenths are singletons. The starting material was CD4+ or CD8+ T cells sorted from blood, obtained in a trial of the OX40 agonist ivuxolimab. This TCR was recovered from an adult with an advanced solid tumor such as melanoma, head and neck, liver or kidney cancer. This chain uses TRBV9 with TRBJ2-7; possibly TRBD2 for D (5 bases). This chain's CDR3 is CASSVDRGEQYF. The CDR3, as DNA: TGTGCCAGCAGCGTAGATCGGGGCGAGCAGTACTTC.